This entry concerns a single T cell receptor (beta chain). These data originate in a study of Graves' ophthalmopathy and Graves' hyperthyroidism. Amplification targeted the TCR beta CDR3 regions, with RNA transcripts as the source material. HTBI primers were used in a first-round RT-PCR, which preceded a second-round multiplex PCR. TCRdb re-analysed the multiplex PCR reads in MiXCR, keeping a single row per CDR3 protein. The profile shows 900,000 to 1,200,000 distinct CDR3 sequences, about 38% of them singletons. What was sequenced was peripheral blood or thyroid tissue (not recorded which). The TCR was taken from an adult man with Graves' hyperthyroidism.

CDR3 DNA sequence: TGCAGCGTTGAAGTCGCGGGGAACCAAGAGACCCAGTACTTC. Its protein is CSVEVAGNQETQYF. This chain joins TRBV29-1 and TRBJ2-5, with TRBD2 as a possible D gene (6 bases). The germline V gene encodes CDR1 SQVTM and CDR2 ANQGSEA. V was pared by 1 base and J by 0 bases, with 9 bases between. The CDR3 contains 14 residues.